This T cell receptor beta chain was profiled in a study of CD8+CD57+ T cells in acquired aplastic anemia. Study as a whole: The DNA of sorted CD4+ and CD8+ cells averaged 3.2 ug.

Genomic DNA served as template for TCR beta VDJ and CDR3 profiling. One entry per CDR3 protein, called by TCRdb with MiXCR from the reads. The sample includes around 130,000 distinct CDR3 sequences, around 50% of them seen just once. Overall study findings and caveats: It was found that some 30 CD8+ CDR3 sequences were shared between patients and controls.

This CDR3 is 14 amino acids long. Germline V CDR1 and CDR2: DFQATT, SNEGSKA (reference sequence). The V end was cut by 3 bases, the J end by 6 bases, with 12 bases between. In regard to this clonotype: The antigen is not known.

Sequencing was carried out using sorted CD4+, CD8+, or CD8+CD57+ T cells (not recorded which) from PBMCs. This chain joins TRBV20-1 and TRBJ1-6; D is perhaps TRBD1 (5 bases). The clonotype originates from a human donor in good health, serving as a control. The DNA for the CDR3 is TGCAGTGCTAGGGCAGGGACTCCTAATTCACCCCTCCACTTT. It translates to CSARAGTPNSPLHF.